Reported below is one TCR beta chain. This specimen comes from a study of shared clonotypes between healthy human individuals. For the study at large: Used for every donor were three CD4 naive, three CD4 memory, two CD8 naive and one CD8 memory plate.

This CDR3 is 15 amino acids long. The V and J ends lost 0 bases and 0 bases respectively, with 10 bases between them. Germline V gene lookup returns CDR1 SGHKS and CDR2 YYEKEE (reference sequence). Sequencing was performed with immunoSEQ multiplex PCR; in TCRdb, only in-frame clones are kept and a portion is missing. The profile shows over a million clones, around 82% of them singletons. The chain is built from TRBV5-5 and TRBJ2-7; tentative D call: TRBD2 (5 bases). The receptor comes from a man between 18 and 35 years old in good health. Some clones in this sample may be carry-over from other donors' samples. Sequencing was done on a sample of memory CD4+ T cells from PBMCs. Documented subset: CD45RA-negative fraction. This CDR3 is CASSLAPGSSYEQYF. The CDR3 DNA reads as TGTGCCAGCAGCTTGGCTCCGGGGAGCTCCTACGAGCAGTACTTC.